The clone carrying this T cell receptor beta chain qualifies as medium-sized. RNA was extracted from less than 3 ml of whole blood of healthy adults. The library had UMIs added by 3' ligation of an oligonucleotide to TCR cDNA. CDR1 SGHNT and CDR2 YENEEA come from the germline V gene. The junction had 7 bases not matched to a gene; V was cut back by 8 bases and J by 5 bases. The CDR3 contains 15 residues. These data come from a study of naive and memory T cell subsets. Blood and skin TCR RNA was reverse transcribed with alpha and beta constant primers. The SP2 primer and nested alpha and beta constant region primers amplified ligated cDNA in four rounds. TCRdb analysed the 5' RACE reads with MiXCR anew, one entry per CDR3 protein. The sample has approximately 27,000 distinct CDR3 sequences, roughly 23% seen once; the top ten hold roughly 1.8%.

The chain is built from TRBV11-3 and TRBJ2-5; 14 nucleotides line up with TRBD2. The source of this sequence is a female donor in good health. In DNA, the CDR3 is TGTGCCAGCGGACGGACTAGCGGGAGGTGGGAGACCCAGTACTTC. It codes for CASGRTSGRWETQYF.